This T cell receptor (beta chain) comes out of a study of memory CD4+ T cells and cytomegalovirus serostatus (dated by TCRdb to the late 2010s). General notes on the study: The cohort comprised about 35 healthy Belgian adults, 9 CMV seropositive and about 24 CMV seronegative. To replicate a published TCR-based CMV serostatus classifier, the study sequenced CD4+ memory TCRbeta repertoires from a Belgian cohort whose cytomegalovirus serostatus was known.

Trimming at the junction amounts to 1 base on V and 6 bases on J, and the germline ends lie 21 bases apart. Counted from cysteine to phenylalanine, this CDR3 has 17 amino acids. The only DNA kept is the CDR3, 51 bases in frame from the first base. Per the germline V gene, MGHDK is the CDR1 and SYGVNS is the CDR2. Genomic DNA was extracted from sorted cells with the Quick-DNA Microprep Kit. TCRbeta DNA was amplified with the immunoSEQ hsTCRbeta kit following the manufacturer's protocol. TCRbeta libraries were sequenced on an Illumina MiSeq instrument. In the paper's pipeline: Once out-of-frame sequences had been removed, approximately 2,000,000 distinct TCRbeta sequences were left, which works out to an average of about 71,000 per individual. Each individual was scored according to the count of around 160 previously reported CMV-associated TCRbeta sequences and the total productive distinct TCRbeta count. A beta-binomial model was reimplemented in Python, and scikit-learn random forests with default parameters were trained on US cohort data. Classifier performance on the Belgian cohort was reported as the median AUC with percentile confidence intervals calculated over 10,000 bootstrap iterations. The source is immuneACCESS, and TCRdb retained only in-frame sequences with V and J called. Part of the clones is not carried over; for the studies checked, unresolved V genes explain less than half of this, and the remainder is unexplained. That table supplies the V and J calls and clone size; D and trimming were determined from the DNA. This sample comprises about 61,000 clones, around 80% of them detected only once. Jointly, the top ten make up over 0.4% of the sample.

Concerning this clone: This clone's antigen is unknown. Per-base qualities were not stored, and no clone one base away is much larger.

Single viable CD3+CD4+CD8-CD45RO+ cells were sorted as memory CD4+ T cells on a FACSAria II. CMV serostatus was determined with a Roche Elecsys assay detecting serum IgG against CMV pp150, pp28, p38 and p52. Once the samples were thawed, total CD4+ T cells were enriched through positive selection using CD4 magnetic microbeads. The samples came from a separate study whose specific focus was interrogating the CD4+ T cell memory repertoire. Peripheral blood mononuclear cells were isolated and cryopreserved according to standard operating procedures, and serum was kept at -80 degrees C. The staining relied on CD3-PerCP (BW264/56), CD4-APC (RPA-T4), CD45RO-PE (UCHT1) and CD8-Pacific Orange (3B5) antibodies, and Sytox blue was used to exclude non-viable cells. Results and caveats for the whole study, not just this receptor: For predicting CMV serostatus, the median bootstrapped AUC was approximately 0.95 using the original framework and about 0.9 using a US-trained random forest. On the Belgian cohort, the classifier built on the original framework reached a median bootstrapped AUC of about 0.95, with a 95% CI of 0.76-1.00. Of over 150 previously reported CMV-associated TCRbeta sequences, around 67 appeared in the CD4+ memory repertoires, each in one to five individuals. Results were interpreted as suggesting that the CMV-associated TCR signature is largely present in the CD4+ memory repertoire. Unlike the original study, which covered naive and memory CD4+ and CD8+ populations, the Belgian study sequenced only CD4+CD45RO+ memory cells.

The chain was built from TRBV25-1 and TRBJ2-5, with no confident D gene call. The receptor comes from an adult in good health and CMV-seronegative. Some clones in this sample may be carry-over from other donors' samples. Sample: memory CD4+ T cells from blood. CDR3 loop: CASSESGTAAERQTQYF. The sequence in DNA is TGTGCCAGCAGTGAATCTGGTACGGCGGCGGAACGCCAGACCCAGTACTTC.